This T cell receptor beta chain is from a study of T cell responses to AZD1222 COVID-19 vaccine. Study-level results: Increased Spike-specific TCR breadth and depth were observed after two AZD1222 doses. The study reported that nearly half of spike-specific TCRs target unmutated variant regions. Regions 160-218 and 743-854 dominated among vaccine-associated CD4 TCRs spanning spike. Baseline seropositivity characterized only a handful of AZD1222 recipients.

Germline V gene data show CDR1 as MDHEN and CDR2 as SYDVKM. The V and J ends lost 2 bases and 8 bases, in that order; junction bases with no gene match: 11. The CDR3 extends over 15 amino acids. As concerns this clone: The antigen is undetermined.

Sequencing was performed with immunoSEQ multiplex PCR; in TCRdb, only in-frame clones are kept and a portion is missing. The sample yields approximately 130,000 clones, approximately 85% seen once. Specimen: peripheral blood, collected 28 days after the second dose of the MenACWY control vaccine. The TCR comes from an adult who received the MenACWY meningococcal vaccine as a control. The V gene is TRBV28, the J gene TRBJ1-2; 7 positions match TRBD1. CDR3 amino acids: CASSLGADRPLGYTF. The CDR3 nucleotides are TGTGCCAGCAGTTTAGGTGCGGACAGGCCGCTCGGCTACACCTTC.